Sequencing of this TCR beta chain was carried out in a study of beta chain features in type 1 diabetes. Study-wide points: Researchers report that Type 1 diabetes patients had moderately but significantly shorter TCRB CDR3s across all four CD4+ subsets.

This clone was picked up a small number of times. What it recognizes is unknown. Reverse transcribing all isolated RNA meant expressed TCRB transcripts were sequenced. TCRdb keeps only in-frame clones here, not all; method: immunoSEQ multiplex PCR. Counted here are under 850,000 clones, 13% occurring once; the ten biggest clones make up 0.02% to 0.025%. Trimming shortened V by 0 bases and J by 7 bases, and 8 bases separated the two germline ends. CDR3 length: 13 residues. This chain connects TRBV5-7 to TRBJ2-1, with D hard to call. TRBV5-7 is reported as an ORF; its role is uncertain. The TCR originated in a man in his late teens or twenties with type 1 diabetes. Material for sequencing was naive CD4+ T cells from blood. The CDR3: CASSLEVENEQFF. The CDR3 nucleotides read TGTGCCAGCAGCTTGGAGGTAGAGAATGAGCAGTTCTTC.